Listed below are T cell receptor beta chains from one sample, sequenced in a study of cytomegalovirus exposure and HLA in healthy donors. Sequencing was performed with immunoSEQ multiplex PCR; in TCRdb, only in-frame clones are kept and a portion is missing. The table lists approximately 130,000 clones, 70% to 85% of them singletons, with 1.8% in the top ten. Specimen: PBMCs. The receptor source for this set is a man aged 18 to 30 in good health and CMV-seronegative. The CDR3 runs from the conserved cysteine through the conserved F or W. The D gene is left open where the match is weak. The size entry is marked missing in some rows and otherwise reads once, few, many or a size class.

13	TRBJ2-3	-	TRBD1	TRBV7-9	TGTGCCAGCATGGGACAGGGGACAGATACGCAGTATTTT	CASMGQGTDTQYF
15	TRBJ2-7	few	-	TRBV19	TGTGCCAGTAGTATCGGGGGAGGCAGGAGCTACGAGCAGTACTTC	CASSIGGGRSYEQYF
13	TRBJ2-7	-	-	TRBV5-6	TGTGCCAGCAGCGCCGGATGGGGCCACGAGCAGTACTTC	CASSAGWGHEQYF
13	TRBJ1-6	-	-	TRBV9	TGTGCCAGCAACTCTGGGGCCAATTCACCCCTCCACTTT	CASNSGANSPLHF
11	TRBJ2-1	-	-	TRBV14	TGTGCCAGCAGTCAAACGGGTGAGCAGTTCTTC	CASSQTGEQFF
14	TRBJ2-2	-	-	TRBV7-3	TGTGCCAGCAGCTTAATCGGTAGCCCCGGGGAGCTGTTTTTT	CASSLIGSPGELFF
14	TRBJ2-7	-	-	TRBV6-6	TGTGCCAGCAGTTACTCGGGGAGTGCCTACGAGCAGTACTTC	CASSYSGSAYEQYF
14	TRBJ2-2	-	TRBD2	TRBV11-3	TGTGCCAGCAGCTCCAGCGGGGGCACCGGGGAGCTGTTTTTT	CASSSSGGTGELFF
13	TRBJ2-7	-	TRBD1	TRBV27	TGTGCCAGCAGTAGGGACAGCTCCTACGAGCAGTACTTC	CASSRDSSYEQYF
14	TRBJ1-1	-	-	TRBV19	TGTGCCAGTAGTATTAGAGGGTCCCCCACTGAAGCTTTCTTT	CASSIRGSPTEAFF
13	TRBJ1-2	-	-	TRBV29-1	TGCAGCGTCCTATCCCAGGGGCACTATGGCTACACCTTC	CSVLSQGHYGYTF
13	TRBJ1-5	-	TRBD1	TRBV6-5	TGTGCCAGCAGCCGGGACAGTCGGCAGCCCCAGCATTTT	CASSRDSRQPQHF
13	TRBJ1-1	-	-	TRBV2	TGTGCCAGCAGTCGGAGGGAGAACACTGAAGCTTTCTTT	CASSRRENTEAFF
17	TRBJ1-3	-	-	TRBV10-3	TGTGCCATCAGTGATGCTCCCGGAAGCGGTACTGGAAACACCATATATTTT	CAISDAPGSGTGNTIYF
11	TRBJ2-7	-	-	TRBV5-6	TGTGCCAGCAGCTTGGCTTACGAGCAGTACTTC	CASSLAYEQYF
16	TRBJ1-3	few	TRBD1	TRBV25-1	TGTGCCAGCAGTGAGGCAGGGGGCGACTCTGGAAACACCATATATTTT	CASSEAGGDSGNTIYF
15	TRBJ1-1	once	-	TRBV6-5	TGTGCCAGCGGAGTCGGGGGGGCCAGGATCGCTGAAGCTTTCTTT	CASGVGGARIAEAFF
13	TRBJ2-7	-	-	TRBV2	TGTGCCAGCAACAGGGACGGAATCTACGAGCAGTACTTC	CASNRDGIYEQYF
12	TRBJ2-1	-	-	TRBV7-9	TGTGCCAGCAGCCAAGAGTACAATGAGCAGTTCTTC	CASSQEYNEQFF
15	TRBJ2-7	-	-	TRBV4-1	TGCGCCAGCAGCCATTTAACAACAGGCTCCTACGAGCAGTACTTC	CASSHLTTGSYEQYF
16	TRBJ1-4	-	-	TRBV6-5	TGTGCCAGCAGTTACTCGGAGGAGGACAGTGATGAAAAACTGTTTTTT	CASSYSEEDSDEKLFF
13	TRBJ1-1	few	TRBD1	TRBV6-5	TGTGCCAGCAGCCGTAGACAGGGGACTGAAGCTTTCTTT	CASSRRQGTEAFF
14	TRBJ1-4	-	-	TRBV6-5	TGTGCCAGCAGTTACGACAGAATTAATGAAAAACTGTTTTTT	CASSYDRINEKLFF
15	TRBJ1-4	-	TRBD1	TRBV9	TGTGCCAGCAACACCGCCGGGACAGTGGATGAAAAACTGTTTTTT	CASNTAGTVDEKLFF
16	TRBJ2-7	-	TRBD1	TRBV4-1	TGCGCCAGCAGCCTAACCCCCTCGGACAGGTCCGACGAGCAGTACTTC	CASSLTPSDRSDEQYF
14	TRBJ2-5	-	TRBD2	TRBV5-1	TGCGCCAGCAGCTCCGGGGGGGCACGGGAGACCCAGTACTTC	CASSSGGARETQYF
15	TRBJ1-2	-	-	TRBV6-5	TGTGCCAGCAGTTACTCTCGGGGAGTTAACTATGGCTACACCTTC	CASSYSRGVNYGYTF
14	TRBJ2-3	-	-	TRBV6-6	TGTGCCAGCAGTTACTCGGGACTTTCAGATACGCAGTATTTT	CASSYSGLSDTQYF
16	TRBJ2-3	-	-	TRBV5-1	TGCGCCAGCAGCTTGGTTTCTAGCCCTATATCAGATACGCAGTATTTT	CASSLVSSPISDTQYF
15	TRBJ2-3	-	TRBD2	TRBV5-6	TGTGCCAGCAGCGTTATAGCGGGGGGCACAGATACGCAGTATTTT	CASSVIAGGTDTQYF
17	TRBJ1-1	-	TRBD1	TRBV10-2	TGCGCCAGCAGCTCCCGGGACAGGGGTACGCGGAACACTGAAGCTTTCTTT	CASSSRDRGTRNTEAFF
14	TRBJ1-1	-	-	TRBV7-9	TGTGCCAGCAGCCCTTTACAGGGAAACACTGAAGCTTTCTTT	CASSPLQGNTEAFF
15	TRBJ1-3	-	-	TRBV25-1	TGTGCCAGCAGTGACCTCAAGCCCTCGCGAGACACCATATATTTT	CASSDLKPSRDTIYF
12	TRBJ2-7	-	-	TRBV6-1	TGTGCCAGCAGTGCAGGGTACTACGAGCAGTACTTC	CASSAGYYEQYF
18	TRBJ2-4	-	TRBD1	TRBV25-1	TGTGCCAGCAGTGAAACTCTCGGGACAGGGGAAGCCAAAAACATTCAGTACTTC	CASSETLGTGEAKNIQYF
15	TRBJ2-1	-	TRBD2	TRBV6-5	TGTGCCAGCAGTTATCTAGCGGCCAACTTCAATGAGCAGTTCTTC	CASSYLAANFNEQFF
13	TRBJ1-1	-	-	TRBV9	TGTGCCAGCAGCGTAGTCGAGGGAGTTGAAGCTTTCTTT	CASSVVEGVEAFF
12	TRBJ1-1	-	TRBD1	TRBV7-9	TGTGCCAGCAGCACCTCGACAGGGAGAGCTTTCTTT	CASSTSTGRAFF
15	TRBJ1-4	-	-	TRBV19	TGTGCCAGTAGTGAACTAACAGGGCCAAATGAAAAACTGTTTTTT	CASSELTGPNEKLFF
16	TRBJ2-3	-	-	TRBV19	TGTGCCAGTAGCCAAGGGTACCCCAGGGTCACAGATACGCAGTATTTT	CASSQGYPRVTDTQYF
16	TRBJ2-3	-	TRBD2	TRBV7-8	TGTGCCAGCAGCTTAGGACTAGCTCATGGCACAGATACGCAGTATTTT	CASSLGLAHGTDTQYF
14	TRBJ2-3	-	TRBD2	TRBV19	TGTGCCAGTAGGATTCGGGGGGGGGCAGATACGCAGTATTTT	CASRIRGGADTQYF
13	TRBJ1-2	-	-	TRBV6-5	TGTGCCAGCAGTGCGGATGTTAACTATGGCTACACCTTC	CASSADVNYGYTF
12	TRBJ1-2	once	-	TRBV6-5	TGTGCCACCGTAGGGGGTAACTATGGCTACACCTTC	CATVGGNYGYTF
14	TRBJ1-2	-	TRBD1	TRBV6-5	TGTGCCAGCAGTTCCTACAGGGGGCAGGAGGGCTACACCTTC	CASSSYRGQEGYTF
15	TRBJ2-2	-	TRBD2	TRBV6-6	TGTGCCAGCAGTTACACTAGCGGCTACACCGGGGAGCTGTTTTTT	CASSYTSGYTGELFF
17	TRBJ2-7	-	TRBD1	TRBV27	TGTGCCAGCAATTTAAGGGGGACAGGGATTGGGGAACGCGAGCAGTACTTC	CASNLRGTGIGEREQYF
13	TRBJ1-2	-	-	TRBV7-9	TGTGTCACAGCCTCTGGGTCTAACTATGGCTACACCTTC	CVTASGSNYGYTF
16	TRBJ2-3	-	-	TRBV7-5	TGTGCCAGAAGTAAAGTCCGGGACAGCAGCACAGATACGCAGTATTTT	CARSKVRDSSTDTQYF
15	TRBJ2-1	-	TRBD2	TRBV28	TGTGCCAGCAGTTCGACTAGCGGGGGGATCAATGAGCAGTTCTTC	CASSSTSGGINEQFF
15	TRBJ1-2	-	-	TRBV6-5	TGTGCCAGCAGTTACGAAGGACAGCTCGCTCGCGGCTACACCTTC	CASSYEGQLARGYTF
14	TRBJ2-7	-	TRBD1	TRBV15	TGTGCCACCAGCGTAAAGGACAGGGGGTACGAGCAGTACTTC	CATSVKDRGYEQYF
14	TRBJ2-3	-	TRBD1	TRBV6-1	TGTGCCAGCTGCTGGACAGGGCGGGCAGATACGCAGTATTTT	CASCWTGRADTQYF
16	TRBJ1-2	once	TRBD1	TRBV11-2	TGTGCCAGCAGCTTAGAAGGACAGGCGCTCCCGTATGGCTACACCTTC	CASSLEGQALPYGYTF
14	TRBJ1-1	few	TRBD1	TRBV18	TGTGCCAGCTCACCGGCGCAGGGGGTAACTGAAGCTTTCTTT	CASSPAQGVTEAFF
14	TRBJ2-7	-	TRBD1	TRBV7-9	TGTGCCAGCAGCGAGGGACAGTTAGCTCGAGGGCAGTACTTC	CASSEGQLARGQYF
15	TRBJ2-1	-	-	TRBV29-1	TGCAGCGTTGGGGAGTGGATCGGCACCTACAATGAGCAGTTCTTC	CSVGEWIGTYNEQFF
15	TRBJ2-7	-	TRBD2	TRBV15	TGTGCCACCAGCAGAGTCCGGGGAGCGGGGAGCGAGCAGTACTTC	CATSRVRGAGSEQYF